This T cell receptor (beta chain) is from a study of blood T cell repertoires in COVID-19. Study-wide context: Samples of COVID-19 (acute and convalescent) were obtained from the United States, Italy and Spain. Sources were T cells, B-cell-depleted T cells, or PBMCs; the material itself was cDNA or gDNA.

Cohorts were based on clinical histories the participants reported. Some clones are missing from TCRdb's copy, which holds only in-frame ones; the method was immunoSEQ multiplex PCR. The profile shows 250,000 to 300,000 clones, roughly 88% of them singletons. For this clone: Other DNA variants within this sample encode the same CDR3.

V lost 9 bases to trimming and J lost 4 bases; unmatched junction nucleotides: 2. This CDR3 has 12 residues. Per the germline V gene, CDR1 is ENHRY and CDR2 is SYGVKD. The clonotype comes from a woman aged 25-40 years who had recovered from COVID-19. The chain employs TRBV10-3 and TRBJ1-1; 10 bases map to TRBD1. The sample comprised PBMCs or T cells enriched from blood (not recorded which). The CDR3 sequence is CAIRTGGTEAFF. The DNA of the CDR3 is TGTGCCATTAGGACAGGGGGCACTGAAGCTTTCTTT.